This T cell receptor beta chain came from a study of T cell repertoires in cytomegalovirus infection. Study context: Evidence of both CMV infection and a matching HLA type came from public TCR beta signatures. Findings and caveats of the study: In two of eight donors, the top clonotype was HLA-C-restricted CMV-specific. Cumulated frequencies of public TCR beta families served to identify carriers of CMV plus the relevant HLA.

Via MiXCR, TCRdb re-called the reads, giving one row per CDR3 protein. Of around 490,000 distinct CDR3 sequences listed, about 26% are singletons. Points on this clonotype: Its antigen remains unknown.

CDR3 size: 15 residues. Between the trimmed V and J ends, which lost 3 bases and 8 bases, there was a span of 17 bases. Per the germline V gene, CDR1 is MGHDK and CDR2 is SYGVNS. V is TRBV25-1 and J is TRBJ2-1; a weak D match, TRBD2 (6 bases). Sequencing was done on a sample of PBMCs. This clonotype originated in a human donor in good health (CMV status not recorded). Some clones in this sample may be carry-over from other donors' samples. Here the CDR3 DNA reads TGTGCCAGCAGTGACCCCACGGGAGTTAGAGATGAGCAGTTCTTC. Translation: CASSDPTGVRDEQFF.